This T cell receptor beta chain was sequenced for a study of Ad26.COV2.S vaccination and SARS-CoV-2 variants (dated by TCRdb to the early 2020s). Broadly, across the study: Vaccine-arm donors came from COV1001, a multicentre, randomized, double-blind, placebo-controlled phase I-IIa trial of Ad26.COV2.S in healthy adults. Ad26.COV2.S was administered intramuscularly at a dose of 5x10^10 or 1x10^11 viral particles, either as one shot or as two shots given 56 days apart. TCRbeta repertoire sequencing served as the tool for gauging how specific and how broad the SARS-CoV-2-reactive T cell receptors were following Ad26.COV2.S vaccination. A total of around 32 samples were included in the TCR-sequenced set, comprising roughly 19 Ad26.COV2.S vaccine recipients, 5 placebo recipients and 8 SARS-CoV-2 convalescent individuals. Trial participants were randomized into five groups of five: low-dose or high-dose Ad26.COV2.S given once or twice, or placebo on both occasions. Blinding of investigators to trial group allocation was maintained during experiments and outcome assessment.

What this sample's treatment or condition label stands for: around 19 received Ad26.COV2.S at low or high dose, single or two shots; 5 received placebo; per-sample allocation not given. For vaccine and placebo recipients, repertoires were sequenced using samples collected on day 63 after the first injection. Cohort 1b enrolled around 23 adults aged 18-55 years at a single site in Boston, USA, between 29 July and 7 August 2020. Ad26.COV2.S consisted of a replication-incompetent adenovirus type 26 vector by which a prefusion-stabilized SARS-CoV-2 spike protein from the original Wuhan strain was expressed. Concerning this clone: The antigen this receptor binds is unknown. No qualities accompany the bases; no much larger clone lies one base away.

The immunoSEQ Assay was the method used to sequence TCRbeta CDR3 regions. After extraction, genomic DNA underwent amplification by bias-controlled multiplex PCR, followed by high-throughput sequencing. On the study's bioinformatics: To quantify the absolute abundance of each unique TCRbeta CDR3 region, sequences were collapsed and filtered. Usable DNA was measured by amplifying reference genes present in all nucleated cells, and TCRbeta template counts were normalized to that usable DNA to estimate T cell fraction. Repertoire TCRs were annotated as SARS-CoV-2-specific by exact matching of V gene, CDR3 amino acid sequence and J gene to a known reactive TCR set. The reference SARS-CoV-2 TCR set came from MIRA and was filtered for enrichment in COVID-19-positive ImmuneCODE repertoires, removing public or cross-reactive TCRs. Using the MIRA antigens, annotated TCRs were further analysed by specific ORF or by position within an ORF. Depth was the summed frequency of annotated unique rearrangements, while breadth was defined as annotated unique rearrangements over total unique productive rearrangements. Two-sided Wilcoxon rank-sum tests were applied when comparing TCR breadth between groups. In TCRdb, the immuneACCESS table is reduced to in-frame sequences with V and J assigned. These tables do not hold every clone; where another copy was compared, an unresolved V gene accounts for under half, and the others remain unexplained. V and J calls plus clone size are reproduced from that table; the DNA served to infer D and trimming. The sample table holds more than 250,000 clones, of which roughly 86% were seen once. About 3.1% of the sample is held by the ten biggest clonotypes.

Study-wide findings and limitations: Ad26.COV2.S recipients had higher spike-specific TCR breadth than placebo recipients (P = 0.0014). After vaccination, substantial breadth of spike-specific CD8+ and CD4+ T cell responses was reported. Non-spike TCR breadth was comparable between vaccine and placebo recipients, consistent with the vaccine containing only spike. The authors noted that total T cell responses may have been underestimated by the TCR breadth and depth analyses. The study lacked the statistical power to compare responses across vaccine doses or regimens.

The CDR3 spans 15 residues, from the cysteine through the phenylalanine. The read is trimmed to its CDR3 DNA, 45 bases read in frame from base 1. The germline V gene encodes CDR1 SGHNT and CDR2 YYREEE (reference sequence). From V the trimming removes 4 bases and from J it removes 0 bases, while the gene matches leave 5 bases of the junction unaccounted for. The specimen comprised peripheral blood, sampled in a trial of Ad26.COV2.S vaccine versus placebo. The chain is assembled from TRBV5-4 and TRBJ2-7, with 9 middle bases fitting TRBD1. The receptor's source is a person between 18 and 65 years old who received the Ad26.COV2.S COVID-19 vaccine or a placebo. The DNA is as follows: TGTGCCAGCAGCACGGGACAGGGAATCTCCTACGAGCAGTACTTC. Translation gives CASSTGQGISYEQYF.